This is a list of T cell receptor beta chains from one sample in a study of T cell responses to AZD1222 COVID-19 vaccine. The repertoire was sequenced with immunoSEQ multiplex PCR; TCRdb's copy has only in-frame clones and lacks some. This sample has 150,000 or so clones, with 90% to 95% found just once. The sequences come from peripheral blood, collected 28 days after the second AZD1222 dose. These receptors came from an adult who received the AZD1222 COVID-19 vaccine. CDR3s include the opening cysteine and the closing phenylalanine or tryptophan. Each record gives: clone size, V gene, D gene, J gene, CDR3 protein, CDR3 DNA. D genes are given only for firm matches. Where a row states a size, it is once, few, many or the class of an expanded clone; other rows omit it.

clone_size: .
v_call: TRBV28
d_call: .
j_call: TRBJ2-1
cdr3_aa: CASSQPGRGYNEQFF
cdr3_nt: TGTGCCAGCAGTCAGCCGGGACGGGGATACAATGAGCAGTTCTTC

clone_size: .
v_call: TRBV28
d_call: TRBD1
j_call: TRBJ1-1
cdr3_aa: CASSFQGAYTEAFF
cdr3_nt: TGTGCCAGCAGTTTCCAGGGGGCGTACACTGAAGCTTTCTTT

clone_size: .
v_call: TRBV6-2/TRBV6-3
d_call: .
j_call: TRBJ1-5
cdr3_aa: CASSYHSTTGNQPQHF
cdr3_nt: TGTGCCAGCAGTTACCATTCGACGACCGGCAATCAGCCCCAGCATTTT

clone_size: .
v_call: TRBV19
d_call: .
j_call: TRBJ2-2
cdr3_aa: CASSIAGNTGELFF
cdr3_nt: TGTGCCAGTAGTATAGCGGGGAACACCGGGGAGCTGTTTTTT

clone_size: .
v_call: TRBV9
d_call: .
j_call: TRBJ1-4
cdr3_aa: CASSVQGLVTTNEKLFF
cdr3_nt: TGTGCCAGCAGCGTACAGGGGCTCGTAACGACTAATGAAAAACTGTTTTTT

clone_size: .
v_call: TRBV12-3/TRBV12-4
d_call: TRBD1
j_call: TRBJ2-7
cdr3_aa: CASSLRDSSHF
cdr3_nt: TGTGCCAGCAGTCTCCGGGACAGTTCGCACTTC

clone_size: .
v_call: TRBV19
d_call: TRBD2
j_call: TRBJ2-3
cdr3_aa: CATTEGLAGVVDTQYF
cdr3_nt: TGTGCCACCACAGAAGGACTAGCGGGAGTCGTAGATACGCAGTATTTT

clone_size: .
v_call: TRBV6-2/TRBV6-3
d_call: .
j_call: TRBJ2-2
cdr3_aa: CASSYRSPSNTGELFF
cdr3_nt: TGTGCCAGCAGTTATCGGAGTCCTTCGAACACCGGGGAGCTGTTTTTT

clone_size: few
v_call: TRBV27
d_call: .
j_call: TRBJ2-2
cdr3_aa: CASSMRLGNTGELFF
cdr3_nt: TGTGCCAGCAGTATGCGACTAGGGAACACCGGGGAGCTGTTTTTT

clone_size: .
v_call: TRBV24-1
d_call: .
j_call: TRBJ2-1
cdr3_aa: CATSAINEQFF
cdr3_nt: TGTGCCACCAGTGCCATCAATGAGCAGTTCTTC

clone_size: .
v_call: TRBV27
d_call: TRBD2
j_call: TRBJ2-1
cdr3_aa: CASSLYRGGHEQFF
cdr3_nt: TGTGCCAGCAGTTTATATCGGGGGGGGCATGAGCAGTTCTTC

clone_size: .
v_call: TRBV28
d_call: TRBD1
j_call: TRBJ2-1
cdr3_aa: CASSPVDRANEQFF
cdr3_nt: TGTGCCAGCAGTCCCGTCGACAGGGCTAATGAGCAGTTCTTC

clone_size: .
v_call: TRBV28
d_call: .
j_call: TRBJ1-5
cdr3_aa: CASRGPNQPQHF
cdr3_nt: TGTGCCAGCAGGGGACCCAATCAGCCCCAGCATTTT

clone_size: .
v_call: TRBV19
d_call: .
j_call: TRBJ1-1
cdr3_aa: CASRGGRGVKVGTEAFF
cdr3_nt: TGTGCCAGTAGGGGCGGACGGGGGGTTAAGGTCGGCACTGAAGCTTTCTTT

clone_size: .
v_call: TRBV4-2
d_call: TRBD2
j_call: TRBJ2-2
cdr3_aa: CASSQDSIAGGGTGELFF
cdr3_nt: TGTGCCAGCAGCCAAGATTCGATAGCGGGAGGAGGCACCGGGGAGCTGTTTTTT

clone_size: .
v_call: TRBV5-1
d_call: .
j_call: TRBJ1-2
cdr3_aa: CASSLPPLYGYTF
cdr3_nt: TGCGCCAGCAGCTTGCCCCCCCTTTATGGCTACACCTTC

clone_size: .
v_call: TRBV5-1
d_call: TRBD2
j_call: TRBJ2-1
cdr3_aa: CASSGRVAGVNEQFF
cdr3_nt: TGCGCCAGCAGCGGGAGAGTAGCGGGAGTTAATGAGCAGTTCTTC

clone_size: .
v_call: TRBV28
d_call: TRBD2
j_call: TRBJ2-3
cdr3_aa: CASSPGLAGPHDTQYF
cdr3_nt: TGTGCCAGCAGCCCAGGACTAGCGGGCCCACACGATACGCAGTATTTT

clone_size: .
v_call: TRBV12-3/TRBV12-4
d_call: .
j_call: TRBJ2-1
cdr3_aa: CASSLGTWGEQFF
cdr3_nt: TGTGCCAGCAGTTTGGGGACCTGGGGAGAGCAGTTCTTC

clone_size: .
v_call: TRBV3-1/TRBV3-2
d_call: .
j_call: TRBJ2-2
cdr3_aa: CASSQDWRTGELFF
cdr3_nt: TGTGCCAGCAGCCAAGATTGGAGGACCGGGGAGCTGTTTTTT

clone_size: once
v_call: TRBV9
d_call: TRBD1
j_call: TRBJ1-5
cdr3_aa: CASSVVTGGGNQPQHF
cdr3_nt: TGTGCCAGCAGCGTAGTGACAGGGGGAGGCAATCAGCCCCAGCATTTT

clone_size: .
v_call: TRBV5-4
d_call: TRBD2
j_call: TRBJ2-1
cdr3_aa: CASTPTGLAGSREQFF
cdr3_nt: TGTGCCAGCACCCCCACGGGGCTAGCGGGCTCAAGAGAGCAGTTCTTC

clone_size: .
v_call: TRBV2
d_call: .
j_call: TRBJ1-1
cdr3_aa: CASSVDGNTEAFF
cdr3_nt: TGTGCCAGCAGCGTCGATGGGAATACTGAAGCTTTCTTT

clone_size: .
v_call: TRBV7-2
d_call: .
j_call: TRBJ1-2
cdr3_aa: CASSTQGPGGYTF
cdr3_nt: TGTGCCAGCAGCACACAGGGACCTGGAGGCTACACCTTC

clone_size: .
v_call: TRBV28
d_call: TRBD1
j_call: TRBJ1-2
cdr3_aa: CASSLARGDYGYTF
cdr3_nt: TGTGCCAGCAGTTTGGCCAGGGGGGACTATGGCTACACCTTC

clone_size: .
v_call: TRBV19
d_call: TRBD1
j_call: TRBJ1-1
cdr3_aa: CASSMIGTDGEAFF
cdr3_nt: TGTGCCAGTAGTATGATCGGGACAGATGGTGAAGCTTTCTTT

clone_size: .
v_call: TRBV28
d_call: .
j_call: TRBJ1-2
cdr3_aa: CASSEKTRGYTF
cdr3_nt: TGTGCCAGCAGTGAGAAGACCAGGGGCTACACCTTC

clone_size: .
v_call: TRBV19
d_call: .
j_call: TRBJ1-1
cdr3_aa: CASRDAGEANTEAFF
cdr3_nt: TGTGCCAGTAGAGATGCAGGGGAGGCGAACACTGAAGCTTTCTTT

clone_size: .
v_call: TRBV28
d_call: TRBD1
j_call: TRBJ1-5
cdr3_aa: CASSPPQGKPQHF
cdr3_nt: TGTGCCAGCAGTCCCCCACAGGGGAAGCCCCAGCATTTT

clone_size: .
v_call: TRBV5-1
d_call: .
j_call: TRBJ1-3
cdr3_aa: CASSFGQSGNTIYF
cdr3_nt: TGCGCCAGCAGCTTCGGACAGTCCGGAAACACCATATATTTT

clone_size: few
v_call: TRBV6-1
d_call: .
j_call: TRBJ1-1
cdr3_aa: CASSDLRLGWNTEAFF
cdr3_nt: TGTGCCAGCAGTGACTTACGGCTAGGGTGGAACACTGAAGCTTTCTTT

clone_size: .
v_call: TRBV5-1
d_call: TRBD1
j_call: TRBJ2-7
cdr3_aa: CASSFGQGGSEQYF
cdr3_nt: TGCGCCAGCAGCTTTGGACAGGGTGGTAGCGAGCAGTACTTC

clone_size: .
v_call: TRBV11-2
d_call: .
j_call: TRBJ1-2
cdr3_aa: CASSLTVNYGYTF
cdr3_nt: TGTGCCAGCAGCCTGACCGTTAACTATGGCTACACCTTC

clone_size: .
v_call: TRBV2
d_call: .
j_call: TRBJ1-1
cdr3_aa: CASSEAVGVETEAFF
cdr3_nt: TGTGCCAGCAGTGAAGCAGTGGGGGTTGAGACTGAAGCTTTCTTT

clone_size: .
v_call: TRBV27
d_call: TRBD1
j_call: TRBJ1-6
cdr3_aa: CASSGFRGSPLHF
cdr3_nt: TGTGCCAGCAGTGGTTTCAGGGGGTCACCCCTCCACTTT

clone_size: .
v_call: TRBV28
d_call: .
j_call: TRBJ1-6
cdr3_aa: CASTRRGAYNSPLHF
cdr3_nt: TGTGCCAGCACCCGAAGGGGGGCCTATAATTCACCCCTCCACTTT

clone_size: .
v_call: TRBV27
d_call: .
j_call: TRBJ2-1
cdr3_aa: CASSPSWGRTYNEQFF
cdr3_nt: TGTGCCAGCAGTCCGAGTTGGGGGCGCACATACAATGAGCAGTTCTTC

clone_size: .
v_call: TRBV5-1
d_call: TRBD1
j_call: TRBJ1-4
cdr3_aa: CASRGTGKEKLFF
cdr3_nt: TGCGCCAGCAGGGGGACAGGGAAAGAAAAACTGTTTTTT

clone_size: .
v_call: TRBV7-9
d_call: TRBD2
j_call: TRBJ2-3
cdr3_aa: CASSSRSGRVTDTQYF
cdr3_nt: TGTGCCAGCAGTTCCCGGAGCGGGAGGGTCACAGATACGCAGTATTTT

clone_size: .
v_call: TRBV10-3
d_call: .
j_call: TRBJ2-7
cdr3_aa: CAISEGPPSVDEQYF
cdr3_nt: TGTGCCATCAGTGAGGGGCCGCCGAGTGTCGACGAGCAGTACTTC

clone_size: .
v_call: TRBV2
d_call: .
j_call: TRBJ2-5
cdr3_aa: CASSEEGGVRETQYF
cdr3_nt: TGTGCCAGCAGTGAAGAGGGTGGGGTCCGGGAGACCCAGTACTTC

clone_size: medium-sized
v_call: TRBV28
d_call: .
j_call: TRBJ1-6
cdr3_aa: CASSDHRRPLHF
cdr3_nt: TGTGCCAGCAGCGACCATCGTCGGCCCCTCCACTTT

clone_size: .
v_call: TRBV30
d_call: .
j_call: TRBJ1-1
cdr3_aa: CAWSGGVTINTEAFF
cdr3_nt: TGTGCCTGGAGTGGAGGGGTCACAATTAACACTGAAGCTTTCTTT

clone_size: .
v_call: TRBV19
d_call: TRBD1
j_call: TRBJ2-1
cdr3_aa: CASSTGQGFFNEQFF
cdr3_nt: TGTGCCAGTAGTACGGGACAGGGTTTCTTTAATGAGCAGTTCTTC

clone_size: .
v_call: TRBV28
d_call: .
j_call: TRBJ1-2
cdr3_aa: CASSFGGGGYGYTF
cdr3_nt: TGTGCCAGCAGTTTCGGAGGGGGTGGCTATGGCTACACCTTC

clone_size: .
v_call: TRBV20-1
d_call: TRBD2
j_call: TRBJ2-1
cdr3_aa: CSASSLAGGLSYNEQFF
cdr3_nt: TGCAGTGCTAGTTCACTAGCGGGAGGGCTATCCTACAATGAGCAGTTCTTC

clone_size: .
v_call: TRBV7-9
d_call: .
j_call: TRBJ2-1
cdr3_aa: CASSKYEQFF
cdr3_nt: TGTGCCAGCAGCAAGTATGAGCAGTTCTTC

clone_size: .
v_call: TRBV4-3
d_call: .
j_call: TRBJ2-7
cdr3_aa: CASSQEIGGEQYF
cdr3_nt: TGCGCCAGCAGCCAAGAGATAGGGGGCGAGCAGTACTTC

clone_size: .
v_call: TRBV9
d_call: .
j_call: TRBJ2-5
cdr3_aa: CASSVDEGRVMETQYF
cdr3_nt: TGTGCCAGCAGCGTAGATGAGGGAAGGGTTATGGAGACCCAGTACTTC

clone_size: .
v_call: TRBV5-1
d_call: TRBD1
j_call: TRBJ2-7
cdr3_aa: CASSLHRGTTNEQYF
cdr3_nt: TGCGCCAGCAGCTTACACAGGGGGACGACGAACGAGCAGTACTTC

clone_size: .
v_call: TRBV5-1
d_call: TRBD1
j_call: TRBJ2-7
cdr3_aa: CASSGQGAKVGEQYF
cdr3_nt: TGCGCCAGCAGCGGACAGGGGGCTAAAGTGGGCGAGCAGTACTTC

clone_size: .
v_call: TRBV14
d_call: TRBD1
j_call: TRBJ2-7
cdr3_aa: CASSQGSYRGLEQYF
cdr3_nt: TGTGCCAGCAGCCAAGGCAGTTACAGGGGGCTCGAGCAGTACTTC

clone_size: .
v_call: TRBV9
d_call: TRBD2
j_call: TRBJ2-5
cdr3_aa: CASSDLREGFQETQYF
cdr3_nt: TGTGCCAGCAGCGATTTGCGGGAGGGATTCCAAGAGACCCAGTACTTC

clone_size: once
v_call: TRBV7-3
d_call: .
j_call: TRBJ1-2
cdr3_aa: CASSLTDGYTF
cdr3_nt: TGTGCCAGCAGCTTAACGGATGGCTACACCTTC